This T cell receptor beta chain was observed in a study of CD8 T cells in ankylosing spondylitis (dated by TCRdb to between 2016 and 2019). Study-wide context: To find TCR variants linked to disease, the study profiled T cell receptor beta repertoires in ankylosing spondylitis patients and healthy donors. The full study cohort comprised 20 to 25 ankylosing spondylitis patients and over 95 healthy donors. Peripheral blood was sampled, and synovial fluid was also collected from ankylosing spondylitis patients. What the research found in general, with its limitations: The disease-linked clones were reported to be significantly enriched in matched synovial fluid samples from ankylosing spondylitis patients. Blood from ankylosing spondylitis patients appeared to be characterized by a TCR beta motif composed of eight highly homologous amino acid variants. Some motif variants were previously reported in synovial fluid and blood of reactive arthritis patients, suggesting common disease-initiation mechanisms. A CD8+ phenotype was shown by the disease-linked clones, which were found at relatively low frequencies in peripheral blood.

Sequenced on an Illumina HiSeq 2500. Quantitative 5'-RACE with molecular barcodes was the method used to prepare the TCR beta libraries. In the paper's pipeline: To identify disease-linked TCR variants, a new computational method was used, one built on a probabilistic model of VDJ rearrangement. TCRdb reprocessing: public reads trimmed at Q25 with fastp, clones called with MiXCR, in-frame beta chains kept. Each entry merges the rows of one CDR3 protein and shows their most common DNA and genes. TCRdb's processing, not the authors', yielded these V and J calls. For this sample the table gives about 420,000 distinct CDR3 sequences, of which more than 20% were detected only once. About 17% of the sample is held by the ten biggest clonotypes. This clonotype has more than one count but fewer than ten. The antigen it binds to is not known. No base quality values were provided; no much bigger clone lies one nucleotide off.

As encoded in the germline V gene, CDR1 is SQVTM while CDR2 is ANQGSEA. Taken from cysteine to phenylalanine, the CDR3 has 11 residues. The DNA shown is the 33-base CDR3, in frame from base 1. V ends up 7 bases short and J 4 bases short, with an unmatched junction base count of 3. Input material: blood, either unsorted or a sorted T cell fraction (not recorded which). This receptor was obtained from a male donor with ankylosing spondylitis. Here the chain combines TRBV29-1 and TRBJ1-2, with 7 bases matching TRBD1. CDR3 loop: CSAGDSYGYTF. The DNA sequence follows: TGCAGCGCTGGGGACAGCTATGGCTACACCTTC.